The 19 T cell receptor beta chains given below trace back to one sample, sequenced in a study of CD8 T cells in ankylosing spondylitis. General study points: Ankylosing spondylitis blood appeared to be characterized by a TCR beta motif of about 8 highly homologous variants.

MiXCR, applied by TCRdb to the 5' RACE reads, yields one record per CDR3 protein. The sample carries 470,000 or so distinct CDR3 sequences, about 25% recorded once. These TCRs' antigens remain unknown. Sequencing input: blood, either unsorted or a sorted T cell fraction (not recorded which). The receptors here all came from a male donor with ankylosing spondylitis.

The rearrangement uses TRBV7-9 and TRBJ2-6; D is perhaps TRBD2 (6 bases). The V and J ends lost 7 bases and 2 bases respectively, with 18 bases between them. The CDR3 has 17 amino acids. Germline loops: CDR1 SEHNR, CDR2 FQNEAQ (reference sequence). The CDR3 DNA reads TGTGCCAGCACTCCCAGGGTGGGAGGAACTGGGGCCAACGTCCTGACTTTC. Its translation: CASTPRVGGTGANVLTF.

The CDR3 DNA follows: TGTGCCAGCAGCTTGGGGGACAGGGCCACCTACGAGCAGTACGTC. Translation gives CASSLGDRATYEQYV. The chain joins TRBV5-6 to TRBJ2-7; 9 bases map to TRBD1. V gave up 0 bases and J gave up 2 bases; unmatched junction bases: 3. The CDR3 extends over 15 amino acids. The germline V gene has CDR1 SGHDT and CDR2 YYEEEE.

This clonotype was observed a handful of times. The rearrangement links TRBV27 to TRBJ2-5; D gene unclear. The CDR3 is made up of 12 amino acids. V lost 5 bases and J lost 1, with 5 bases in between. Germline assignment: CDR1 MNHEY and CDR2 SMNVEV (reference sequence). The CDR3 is CASSASQETQYF. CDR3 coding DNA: TGTGCCAGCAGTGCCTCCCAAGAGACCCAGTACTTC.

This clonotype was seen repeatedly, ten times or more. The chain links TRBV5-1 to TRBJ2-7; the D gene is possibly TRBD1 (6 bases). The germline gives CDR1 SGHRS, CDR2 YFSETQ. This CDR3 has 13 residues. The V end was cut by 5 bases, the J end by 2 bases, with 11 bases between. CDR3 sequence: CASRDRRAYEQYV. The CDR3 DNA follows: TGCGCCAGCAGGGACAGAAGGGCCTACGAGCAGTACGTC.

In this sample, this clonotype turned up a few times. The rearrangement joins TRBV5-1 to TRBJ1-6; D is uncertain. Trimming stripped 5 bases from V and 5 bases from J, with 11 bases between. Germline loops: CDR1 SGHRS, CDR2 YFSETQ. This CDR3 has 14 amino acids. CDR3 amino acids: CASSPDGNNSPLHF. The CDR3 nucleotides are TGCGCCAGCAGTCCGGACGGTAATAATTCACCCCTCCACTTT.

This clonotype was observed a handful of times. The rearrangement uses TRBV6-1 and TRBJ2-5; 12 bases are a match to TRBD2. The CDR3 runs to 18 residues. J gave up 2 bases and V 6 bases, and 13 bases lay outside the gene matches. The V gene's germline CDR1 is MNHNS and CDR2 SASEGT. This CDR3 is CASSLAGTSGSLQETQYF. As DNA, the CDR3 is TGTGCCAGCAGCCTAGCCGGGACTAGCGGGTCCCTTCAAGAGACCCAGTACTTC.

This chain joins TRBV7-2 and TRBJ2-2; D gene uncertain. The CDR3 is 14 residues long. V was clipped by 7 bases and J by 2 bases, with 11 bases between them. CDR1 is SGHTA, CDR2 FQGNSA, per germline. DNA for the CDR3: TGTGCCAGCACTCAGGAACCCAACACCGGGGAGCTGTTTTTT. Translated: CASTQEPNTGELFF.

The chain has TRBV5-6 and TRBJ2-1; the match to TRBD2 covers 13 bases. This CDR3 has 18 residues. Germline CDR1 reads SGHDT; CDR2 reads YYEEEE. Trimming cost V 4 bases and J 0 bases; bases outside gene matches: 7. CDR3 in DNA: TGTGCCAGCAGCCCCGGACTAGCGGGAGTCTTCTCCTACAATGAGCAGTTCTTC. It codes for CASSPGLAGVFSYNEQFF.

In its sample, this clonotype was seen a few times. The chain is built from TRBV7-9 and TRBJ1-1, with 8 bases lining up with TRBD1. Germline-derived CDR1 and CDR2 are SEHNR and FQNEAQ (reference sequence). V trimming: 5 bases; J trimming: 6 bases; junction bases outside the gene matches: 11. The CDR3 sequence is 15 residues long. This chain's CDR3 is CASSPRDRSPAEAFF. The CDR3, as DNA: TGTGCCAGCAGCCCCCGGGACAGGAGTCCCGCTGAAGCTTTCTTT.

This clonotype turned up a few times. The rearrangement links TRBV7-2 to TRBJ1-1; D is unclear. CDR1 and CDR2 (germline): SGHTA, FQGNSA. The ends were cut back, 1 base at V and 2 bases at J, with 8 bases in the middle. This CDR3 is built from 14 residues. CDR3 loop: CASSLVQFNTEAFF. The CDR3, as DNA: TGTGCCAGCAGCTTAGTACAATTCAACACTGAAGCTTTCTTT.

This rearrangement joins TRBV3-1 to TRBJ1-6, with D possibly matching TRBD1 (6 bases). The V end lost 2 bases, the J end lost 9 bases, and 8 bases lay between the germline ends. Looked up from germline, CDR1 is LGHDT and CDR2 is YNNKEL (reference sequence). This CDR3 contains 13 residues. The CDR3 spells CASSQPDSSPLHF. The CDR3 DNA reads TGTGCCAGCAGCCAACCGGACAGTTCACCCCTCCACTTT.

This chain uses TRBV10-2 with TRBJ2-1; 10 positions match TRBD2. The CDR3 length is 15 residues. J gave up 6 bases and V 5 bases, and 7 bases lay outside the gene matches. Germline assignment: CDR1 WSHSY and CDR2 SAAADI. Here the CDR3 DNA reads TGCGCCAGCAGTCGCCGTCGGACTAGCGGCAATGAGCAGTTCTTC. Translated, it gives CASSRRRTSGNEQFF.

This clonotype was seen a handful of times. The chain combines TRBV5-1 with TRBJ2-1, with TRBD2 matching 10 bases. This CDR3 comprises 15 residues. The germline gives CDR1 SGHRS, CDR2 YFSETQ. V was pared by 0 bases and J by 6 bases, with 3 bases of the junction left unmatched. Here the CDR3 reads CASSLVSSGGNEQFF. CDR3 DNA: TGCGCCAGCAGCTTGGTCTCTAGCGGGGGCAATGAGCAGTTCTTC.

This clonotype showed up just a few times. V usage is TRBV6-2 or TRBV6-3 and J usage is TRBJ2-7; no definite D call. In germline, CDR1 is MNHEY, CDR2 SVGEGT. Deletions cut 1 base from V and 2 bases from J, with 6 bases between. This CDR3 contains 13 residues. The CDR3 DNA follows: TGTGCCAGCAGTTACTTAGGAGCCTACGAGCAGTACGTC. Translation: CASSYLGAYEQYV.

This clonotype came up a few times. The chain's CDR3 is CATSIQTSGQETQYF. As DNA, the CDR3 is TGTGCCACCAGCATACAGACTAGCGGCCAAGAGACCCAGTACTTC. The chain recombines TRBV15 with TRBJ2-5; 9 nucleotides agree with TRBD2. Germline V gene lookup returns CDR1 LNHNV and CDR2 YYDKDF (reference sequence). The V and J ends lost 4 bases and 1 base, in that order; junction bases with no gene match: 4. The CDR3 is made up of 15 amino acids.

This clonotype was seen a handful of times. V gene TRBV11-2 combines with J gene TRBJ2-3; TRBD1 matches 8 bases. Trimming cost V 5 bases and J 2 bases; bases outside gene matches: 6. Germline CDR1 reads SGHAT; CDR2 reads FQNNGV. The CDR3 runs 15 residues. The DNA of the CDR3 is TGTGCCAGCAGCCAGACAGGGGTTAACACAGATACGCAGTATTTT. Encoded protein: CASSQTGVNTDTQYF.

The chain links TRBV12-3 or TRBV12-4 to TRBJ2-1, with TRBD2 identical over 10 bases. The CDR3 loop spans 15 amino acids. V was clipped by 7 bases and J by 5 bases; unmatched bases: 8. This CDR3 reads CASTLSGRENNEQFF. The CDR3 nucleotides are TGTGCCAGCACCCTCAGCGGGAGGGAGAACAATGAGCAGTTCTTC.

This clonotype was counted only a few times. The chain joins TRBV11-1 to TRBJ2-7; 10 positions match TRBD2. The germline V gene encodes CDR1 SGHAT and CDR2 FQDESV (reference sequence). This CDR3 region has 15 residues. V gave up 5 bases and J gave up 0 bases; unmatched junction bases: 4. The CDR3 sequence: CASSKGLAASYEQYV. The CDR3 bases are TGTGCCAGCAGCAAAGGACTAGCGGCCTCCTACGAGCAGTACGTC.

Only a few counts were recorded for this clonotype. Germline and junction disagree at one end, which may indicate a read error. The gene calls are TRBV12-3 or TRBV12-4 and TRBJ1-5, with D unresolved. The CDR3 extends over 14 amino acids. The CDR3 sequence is CASSTFGGNQPQHF. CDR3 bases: TGCGCCAGCAGTACCTTTGGTGGCAATCAGCCCCAGCATTTT.